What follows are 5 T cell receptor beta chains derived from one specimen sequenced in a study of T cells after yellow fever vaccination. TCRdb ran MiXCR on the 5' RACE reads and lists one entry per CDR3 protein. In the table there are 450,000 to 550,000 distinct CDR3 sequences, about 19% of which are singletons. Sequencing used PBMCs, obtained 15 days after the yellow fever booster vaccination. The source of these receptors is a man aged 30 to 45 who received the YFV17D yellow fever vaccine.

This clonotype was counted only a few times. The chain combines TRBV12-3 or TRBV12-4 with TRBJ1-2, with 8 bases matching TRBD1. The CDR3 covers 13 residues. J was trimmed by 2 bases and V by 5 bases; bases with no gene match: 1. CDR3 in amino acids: CASSRQGNYGYTF. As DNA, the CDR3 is TGTGCCAGCAGTCGACAGGGGAACTATGGCTACACCTTC.

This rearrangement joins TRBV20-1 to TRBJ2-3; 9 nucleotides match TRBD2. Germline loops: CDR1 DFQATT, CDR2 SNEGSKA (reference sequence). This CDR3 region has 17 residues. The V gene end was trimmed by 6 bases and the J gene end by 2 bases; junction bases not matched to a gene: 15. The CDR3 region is CSASPSLAGAPTDTQYF. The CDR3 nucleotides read TGCAGTGCCTCCCCGAGTTTAGCGGGAGCCCCCACAGATACGCAGTATTTT.

CDR3 in amino acids: CASSILAGELFF. The CDR3 DNA reads TGTGCCAGTAGTATACTAGCCGGGGAGCTGTTTTTT. This chain connects TRBV19 to TRBJ2-2, with D uncertain. Germline V gene sequence: CDR1 LNHDA, CDR2 SQIVND (reference sequence). CDR3 length: 12 residues. V shed 2 bases and J shed 6 bases, with 4 bases lying between them. Full variable domain (rest looked up from reference TRBV19 and TRBJ2-2): DGGITQSPKYLFRKEGQNVTLSCEQNLNHDAMYWYRQDPGQGLRLIYYSQIVNDFQKGDIAEGYSVSREKKESFPLTVTSAQKNPTAFYLCASSILAGELFFGEGSRLTVL.

CDR3: CASSASGEAFF. The DNA of the CDR3 is TGTGCCAGCAGTGCCTCTGGGGAAGCTTTCTTT. The V call is TRBV27, the J call TRBJ1-1, with D unresolved. V was clipped by 5 bases and J by 8 bases, with 9 bases between them. The CDR3 is made up of 11 amino acids. CDR1 MNHEY and CDR2 SMNVEV come from the germline V gene (reference sequence).

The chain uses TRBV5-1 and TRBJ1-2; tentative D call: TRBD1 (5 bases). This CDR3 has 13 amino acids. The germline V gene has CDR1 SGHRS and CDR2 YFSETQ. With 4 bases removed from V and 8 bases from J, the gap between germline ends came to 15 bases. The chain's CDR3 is CASSRGWGGGYTF. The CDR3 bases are TGCGCCAGCAGCAGAGGTTGGGGCGGGGGCTACACCTTC.